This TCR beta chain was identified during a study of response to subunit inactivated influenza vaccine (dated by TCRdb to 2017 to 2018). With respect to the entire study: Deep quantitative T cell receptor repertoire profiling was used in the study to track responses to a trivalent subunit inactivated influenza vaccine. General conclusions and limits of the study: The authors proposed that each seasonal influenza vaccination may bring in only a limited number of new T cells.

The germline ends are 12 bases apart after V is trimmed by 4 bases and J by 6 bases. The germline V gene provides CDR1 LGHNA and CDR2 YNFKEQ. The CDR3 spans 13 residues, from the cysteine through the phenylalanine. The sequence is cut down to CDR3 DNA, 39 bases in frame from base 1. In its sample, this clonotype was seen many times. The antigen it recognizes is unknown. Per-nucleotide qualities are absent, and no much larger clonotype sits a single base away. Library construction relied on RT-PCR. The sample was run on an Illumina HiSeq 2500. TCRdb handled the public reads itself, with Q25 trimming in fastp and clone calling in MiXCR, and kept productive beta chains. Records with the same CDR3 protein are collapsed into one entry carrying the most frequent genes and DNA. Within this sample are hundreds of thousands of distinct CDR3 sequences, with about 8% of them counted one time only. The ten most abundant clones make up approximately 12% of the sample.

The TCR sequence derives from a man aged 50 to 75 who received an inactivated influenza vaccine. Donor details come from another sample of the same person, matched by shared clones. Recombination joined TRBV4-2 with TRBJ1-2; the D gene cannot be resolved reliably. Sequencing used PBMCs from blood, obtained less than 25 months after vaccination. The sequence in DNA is TGTGCCAGCAGCCCAAACACCGACGATGGCTACACCTTC. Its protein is CASSPNTDDGYTF.